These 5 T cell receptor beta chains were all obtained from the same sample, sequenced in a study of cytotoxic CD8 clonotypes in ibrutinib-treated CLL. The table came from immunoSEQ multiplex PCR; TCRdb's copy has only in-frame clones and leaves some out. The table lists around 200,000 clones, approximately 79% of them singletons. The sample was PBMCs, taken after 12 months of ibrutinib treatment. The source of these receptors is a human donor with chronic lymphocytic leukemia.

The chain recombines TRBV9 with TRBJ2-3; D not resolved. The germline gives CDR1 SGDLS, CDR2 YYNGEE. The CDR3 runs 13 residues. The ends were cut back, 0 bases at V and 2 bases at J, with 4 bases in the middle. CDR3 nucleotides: TGTGCCAGCAGCGTAGGGCCCACAGATACGCAGTATTTT. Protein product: CASSVGPTDTQYF.

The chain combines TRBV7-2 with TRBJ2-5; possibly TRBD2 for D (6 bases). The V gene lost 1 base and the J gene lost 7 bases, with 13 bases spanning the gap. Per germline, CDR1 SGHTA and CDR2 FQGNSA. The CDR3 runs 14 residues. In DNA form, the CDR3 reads TGTGCCAGCAGCTTAGGGGACTTTACCAGGACCCAGTACTTC. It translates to CASSLGDFTRTQYF.

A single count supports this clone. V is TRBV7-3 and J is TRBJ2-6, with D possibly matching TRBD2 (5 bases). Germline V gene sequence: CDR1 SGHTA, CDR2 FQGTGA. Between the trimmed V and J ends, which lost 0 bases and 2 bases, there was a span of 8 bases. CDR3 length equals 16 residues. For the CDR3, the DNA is TGTGCCAGCAGCTTAACGTCGGGGACTGGGGCCAACGTCCTGACTTTC. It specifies CASSLTSGTGANVLTF.

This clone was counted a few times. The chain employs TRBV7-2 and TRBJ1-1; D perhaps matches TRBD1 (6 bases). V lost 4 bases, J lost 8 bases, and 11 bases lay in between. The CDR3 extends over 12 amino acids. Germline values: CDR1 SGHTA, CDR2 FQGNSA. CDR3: CASSSGTGEAFF. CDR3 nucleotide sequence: TGTGCCAGCAGCTCCGGAACAGGGGAAGCTTTCTTT.

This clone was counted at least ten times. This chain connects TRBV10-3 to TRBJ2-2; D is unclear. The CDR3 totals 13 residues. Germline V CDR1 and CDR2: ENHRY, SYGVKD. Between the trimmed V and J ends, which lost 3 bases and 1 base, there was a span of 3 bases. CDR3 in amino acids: CAISDGNTGELFF. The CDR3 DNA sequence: TGTGCCATCAGTGATGGGAACACCGGGGAGCTGTTTTTT.